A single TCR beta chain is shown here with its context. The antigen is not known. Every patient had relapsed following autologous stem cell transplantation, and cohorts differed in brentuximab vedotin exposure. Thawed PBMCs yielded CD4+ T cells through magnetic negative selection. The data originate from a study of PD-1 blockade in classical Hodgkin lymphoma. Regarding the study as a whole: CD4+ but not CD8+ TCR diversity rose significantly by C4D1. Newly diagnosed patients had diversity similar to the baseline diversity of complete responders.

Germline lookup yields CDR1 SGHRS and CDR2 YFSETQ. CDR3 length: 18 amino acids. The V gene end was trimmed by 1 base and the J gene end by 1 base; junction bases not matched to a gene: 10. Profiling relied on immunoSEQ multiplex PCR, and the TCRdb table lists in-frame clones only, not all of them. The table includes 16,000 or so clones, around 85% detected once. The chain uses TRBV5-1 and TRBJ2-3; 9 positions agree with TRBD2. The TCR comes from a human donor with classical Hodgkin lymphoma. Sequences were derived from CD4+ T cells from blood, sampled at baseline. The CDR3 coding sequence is TGCGCCAGCAGCTTGCGTAGCGGGGGAGAGGCCCGCACAGATACGCAGTATTTT. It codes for CASSLRSGGEARTDTQYF.